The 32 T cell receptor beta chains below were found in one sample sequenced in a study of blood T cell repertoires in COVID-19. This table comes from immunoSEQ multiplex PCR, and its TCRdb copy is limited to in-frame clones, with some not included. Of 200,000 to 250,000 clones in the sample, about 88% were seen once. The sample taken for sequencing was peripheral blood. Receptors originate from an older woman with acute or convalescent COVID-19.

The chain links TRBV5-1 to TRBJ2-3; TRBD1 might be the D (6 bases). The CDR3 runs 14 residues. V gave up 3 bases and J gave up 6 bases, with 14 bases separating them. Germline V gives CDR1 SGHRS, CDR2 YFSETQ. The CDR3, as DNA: TGCGCCAGCAGCTCCCTTACAGGGCAGGATACGCAGTATTTT. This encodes CASSSLTGQDTQYF.

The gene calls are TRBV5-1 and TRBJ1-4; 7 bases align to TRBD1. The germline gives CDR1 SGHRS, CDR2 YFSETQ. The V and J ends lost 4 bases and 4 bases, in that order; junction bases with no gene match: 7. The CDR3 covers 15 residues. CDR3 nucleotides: TGCGCCAGCAGCCTGGGACAGAATTTTAATGAAAAACTGTTTTTT. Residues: CASSLGQNFNEKLFF.

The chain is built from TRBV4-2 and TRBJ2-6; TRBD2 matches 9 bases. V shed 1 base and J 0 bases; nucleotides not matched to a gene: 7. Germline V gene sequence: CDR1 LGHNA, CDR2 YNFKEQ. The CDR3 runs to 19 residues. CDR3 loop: CASSQALAGDISGANVLTF. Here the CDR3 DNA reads TGTGCCAGCAGCCAAGCACTAGCGGGCGACATCTCTGGGGCCAACGTCCTGACTTTC.

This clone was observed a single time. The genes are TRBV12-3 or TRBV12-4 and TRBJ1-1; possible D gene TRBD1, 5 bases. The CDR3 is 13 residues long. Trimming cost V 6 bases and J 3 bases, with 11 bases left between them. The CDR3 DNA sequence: TGTGCCAGCAGGTCGACAGACTACACTGAAGCTTTCTTT. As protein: CASRSTDYTEAFF.

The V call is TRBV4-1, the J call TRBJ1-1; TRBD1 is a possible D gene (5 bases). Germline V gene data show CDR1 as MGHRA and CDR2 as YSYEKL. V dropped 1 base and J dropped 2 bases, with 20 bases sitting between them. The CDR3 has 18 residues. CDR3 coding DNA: TGCGCCAGCAGCCAAGGGGTACTCAGAAAGGGGCTAAACACTGAAGCTTTCTTT. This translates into CASSQGVLRKGLNTEAFF.

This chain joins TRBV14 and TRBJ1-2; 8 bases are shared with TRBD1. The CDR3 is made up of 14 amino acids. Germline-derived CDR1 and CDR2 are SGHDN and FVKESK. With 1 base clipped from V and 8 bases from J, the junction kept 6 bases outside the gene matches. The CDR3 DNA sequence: TGTGCCAGCAGCCAAGTATTTACAGGGGGAGGCTACACCTTC. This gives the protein CASSQVFTGGGYTF. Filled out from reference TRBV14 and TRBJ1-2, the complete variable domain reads EAGVTQFPSHSVIEKGQTVTLRCDPISGHDNLYWYRRVMGKEIKFLLHFVKESKQDESGMPNNRFLAERTGGTYSTLKVQPAELEDSGVYFCASSQVFTGGGYTFGSGTRLTVV.

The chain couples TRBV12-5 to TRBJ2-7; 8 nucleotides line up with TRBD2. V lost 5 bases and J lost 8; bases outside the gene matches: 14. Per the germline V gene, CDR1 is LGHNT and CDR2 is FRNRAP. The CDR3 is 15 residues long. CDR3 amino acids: CASGRRGGTTSQQYF. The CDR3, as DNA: TGTGCTAGTGGTCGCCGGGGGGGAACCACGTCGCAGCAGTACTTC.

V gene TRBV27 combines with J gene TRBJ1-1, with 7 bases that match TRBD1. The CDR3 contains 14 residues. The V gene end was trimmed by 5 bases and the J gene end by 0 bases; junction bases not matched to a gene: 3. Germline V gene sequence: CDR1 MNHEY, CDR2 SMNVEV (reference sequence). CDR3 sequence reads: CASSPDRLNTEAFF. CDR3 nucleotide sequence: TGTGCCAGCAGTCCGGACAGGTTGAACACTGAAGCTTTCTTT.

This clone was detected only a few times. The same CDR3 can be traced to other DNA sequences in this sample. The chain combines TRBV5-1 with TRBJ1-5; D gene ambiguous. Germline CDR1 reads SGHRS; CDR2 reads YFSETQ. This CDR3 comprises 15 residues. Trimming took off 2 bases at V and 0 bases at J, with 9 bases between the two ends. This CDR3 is CASSLEGDSNQPQHF. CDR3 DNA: TGCGCCAGCAGCTTAGAGGGTGATAGCAATCAGCCCCAGCATTTT.

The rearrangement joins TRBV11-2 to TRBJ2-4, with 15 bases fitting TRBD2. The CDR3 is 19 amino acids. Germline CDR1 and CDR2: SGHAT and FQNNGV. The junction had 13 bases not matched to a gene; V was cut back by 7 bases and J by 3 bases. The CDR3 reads CASNFWTSGGAENKNIQYF. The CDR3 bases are TGTGCCAGCAACTTTTGGACTAGCGGGGGGGCTGAGAACAAAAACATTCAGTACTTC.

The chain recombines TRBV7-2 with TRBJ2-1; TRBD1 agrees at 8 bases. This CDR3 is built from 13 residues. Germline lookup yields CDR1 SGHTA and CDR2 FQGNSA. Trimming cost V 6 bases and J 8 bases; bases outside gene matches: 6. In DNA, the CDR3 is TGTGCCAGCAGTTCGGACAGGGTATATGAGCAGTTCTTC. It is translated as CASSSDRVYEQFF.

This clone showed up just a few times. CDR3 nucleotides: TGTGCCAGCAGCCTGACACTTAACACCGGGGAGCTGTTTTTT. This gives the protein CASSLTLNTGELFF. The chain recombines TRBV11-3 with TRBJ2-2, with D hard to call. The V end lost 5 bases, the J end lost 2 bases, and 9 bases lay between the germline ends. The CDR3 is 14 residues long. Germline assignment: CDR1 SGHNT and CDR2 YENEEA.

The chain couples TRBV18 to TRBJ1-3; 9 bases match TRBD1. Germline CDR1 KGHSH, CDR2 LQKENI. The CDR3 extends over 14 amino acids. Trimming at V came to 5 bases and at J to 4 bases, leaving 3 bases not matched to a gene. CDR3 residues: CASSSGQGGNTIYF. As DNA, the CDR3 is TGTGCCAGCTCATCGGGACAGGGCGGAAACACCATATATTTT. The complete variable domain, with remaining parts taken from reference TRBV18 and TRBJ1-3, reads NAGVMQNPRHLVRRRGQEARLRCSPMKGHSHVYWYRQLPEEGLKFMVYLQKENIIDESGMPKERFSAEFPKEGPSILRIQQVVRGDSAAYFCASSSGQGGNTIYFGEGSWLTVV.

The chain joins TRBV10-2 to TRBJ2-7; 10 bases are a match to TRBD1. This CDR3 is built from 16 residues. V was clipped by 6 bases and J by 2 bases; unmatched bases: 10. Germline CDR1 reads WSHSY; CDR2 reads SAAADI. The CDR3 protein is CASSGLRTGGPYEQYF. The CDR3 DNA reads TGCGCCAGCAGCGGGCTACGGACAGGGGGACCCTACGAGCAGTACTTC.

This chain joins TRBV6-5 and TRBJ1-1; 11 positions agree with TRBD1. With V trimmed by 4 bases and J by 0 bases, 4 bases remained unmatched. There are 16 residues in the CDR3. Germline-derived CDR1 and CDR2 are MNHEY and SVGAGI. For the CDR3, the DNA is TGTGCCAGCAGTTTAGGACAGGGGGCCATGAACACTGAAGCTTTCTTT. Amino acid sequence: CASSLGQGAMNTEAFF.

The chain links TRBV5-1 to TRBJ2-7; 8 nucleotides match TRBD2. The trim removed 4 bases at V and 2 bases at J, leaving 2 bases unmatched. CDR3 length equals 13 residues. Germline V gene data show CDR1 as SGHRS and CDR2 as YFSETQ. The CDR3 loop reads CASSPGLAYEQYF. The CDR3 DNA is TGCGCCAGCAGCCCGGGACTAGCCTACGAGCAGTACTTC.

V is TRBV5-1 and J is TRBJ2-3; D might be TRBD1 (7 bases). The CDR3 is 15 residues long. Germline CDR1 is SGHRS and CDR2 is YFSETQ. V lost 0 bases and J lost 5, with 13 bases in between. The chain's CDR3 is CASSLDRQGGDTQYF. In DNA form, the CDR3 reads TGCGCCAGCAGCTTGGACCGACAGGGAGGAGATACGCAGTATTTT.

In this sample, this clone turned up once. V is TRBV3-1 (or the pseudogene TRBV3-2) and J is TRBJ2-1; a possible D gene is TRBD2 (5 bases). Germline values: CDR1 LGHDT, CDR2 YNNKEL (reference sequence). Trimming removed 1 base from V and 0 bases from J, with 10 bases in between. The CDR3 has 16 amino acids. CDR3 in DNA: TGTGCCAGCAGCCAAGGGCGGGCGAGCTCCTACAATGAGCAGTTCTTC. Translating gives CASSQGRASSYNEQFF.

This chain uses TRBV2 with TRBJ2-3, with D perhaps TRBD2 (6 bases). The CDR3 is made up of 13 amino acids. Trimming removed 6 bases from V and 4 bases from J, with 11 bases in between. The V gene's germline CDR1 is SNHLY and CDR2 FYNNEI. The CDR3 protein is CASRATGADTQYF. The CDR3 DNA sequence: TGTGCCAGCAGGGCGACGGGGGCAGATACGCAGTATTTT.

The DNA of the CDR3 is TGTGCCAGCAGCTTAATAGGGGCAGCCAACACTGAAGCTTTCTTT. Translated: CASSLIGAANTEAFF. This chain uses TRBV7-6 with TRBJ1-1, with a tentative D call TRBD1 (5 bases). The germline CDR1 and CDR2 sequences are SGHVS and FNYEAQ. CDR3 length: 15 residues. V lost 2 bases and J lost 2, with 12 bases in between.

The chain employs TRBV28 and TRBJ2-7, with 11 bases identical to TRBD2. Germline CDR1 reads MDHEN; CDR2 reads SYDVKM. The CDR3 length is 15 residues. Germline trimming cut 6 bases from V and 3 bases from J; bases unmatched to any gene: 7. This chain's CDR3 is CASSPGTSGSYEQYF. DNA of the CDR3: TGTGCCAGCAGCCCCGGGACTAGCGGAAGCTACGAGCAGTACTTC.

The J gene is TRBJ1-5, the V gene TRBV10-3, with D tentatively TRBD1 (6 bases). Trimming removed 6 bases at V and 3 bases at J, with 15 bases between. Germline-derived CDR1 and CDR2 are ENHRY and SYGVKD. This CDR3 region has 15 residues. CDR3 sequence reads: CAISDGQSDNQPQHF. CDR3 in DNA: TGTGCCATCAGCGATGGACAGTCTGACAATCAGCCCCAGCATTTT.

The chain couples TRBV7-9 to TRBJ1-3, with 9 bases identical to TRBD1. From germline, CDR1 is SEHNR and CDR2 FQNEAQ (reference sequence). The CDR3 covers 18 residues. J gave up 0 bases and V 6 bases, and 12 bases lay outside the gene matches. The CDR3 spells CASRTGTGLGSSGNTIYF. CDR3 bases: TGTGCCAGCAGAACCGGGACAGGGTTGGGTAGCTCTGGAAACACCATATATTTT.

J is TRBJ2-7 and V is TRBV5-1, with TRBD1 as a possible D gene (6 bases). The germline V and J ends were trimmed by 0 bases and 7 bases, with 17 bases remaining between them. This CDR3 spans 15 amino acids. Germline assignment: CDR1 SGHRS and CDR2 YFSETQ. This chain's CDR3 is CASSLEARGSVEQYF. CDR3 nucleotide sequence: TGCGCCAGCAGCTTGGAGGCCAGGGGTAGTGTTGAGCAGTACTTC. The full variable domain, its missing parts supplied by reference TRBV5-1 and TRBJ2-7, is KAGVTQTPRYLIKTRGQQVTLSCSPISGHRSVSWYQQTPGQGLQFLFEYFSETQRNKGNFPGRFSGRQFSNSRSEMNVSTLELGDSALYLCASSLEARGSVEQYFGPGTRLTVT.

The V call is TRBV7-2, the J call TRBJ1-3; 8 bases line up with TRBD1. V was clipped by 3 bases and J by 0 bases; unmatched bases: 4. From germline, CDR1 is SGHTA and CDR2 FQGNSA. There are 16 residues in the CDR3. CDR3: CASSFMGTGSGNTIYF. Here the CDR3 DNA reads TGTGCCAGCAGCTTCATGGGGACAGGCTCTGGAAACACCATATATTTT.

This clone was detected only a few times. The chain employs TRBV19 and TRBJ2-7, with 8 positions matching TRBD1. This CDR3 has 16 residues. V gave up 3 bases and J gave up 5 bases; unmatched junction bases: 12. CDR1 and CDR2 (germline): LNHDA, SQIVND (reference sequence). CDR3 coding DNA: TGTGCCAGTAGTATTCCGGGATTCCAGGGGGCCCACGAGCAGTACTTC. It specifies CASSIPGFQGAHEQYF. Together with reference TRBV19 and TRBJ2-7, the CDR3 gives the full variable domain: DGGITQSPKYLFRKEGQNVTLSCEQNLNHDAMYWYRQDPGQGLRLIYYSQIVNDFQKGDIAEGYSVSREKKESFPLTVTSAQKNPTAFYLCASSIPGFQGAHEQYFGPGTRLTVT.

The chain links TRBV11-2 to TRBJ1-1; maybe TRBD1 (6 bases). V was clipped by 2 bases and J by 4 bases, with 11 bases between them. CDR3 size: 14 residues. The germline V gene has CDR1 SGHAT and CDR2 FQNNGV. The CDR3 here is CASSLRDKPTEAFF. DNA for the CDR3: TGTGCCAGCAGCTTAAGGGACAAGCCCACTGAAGCTTTCTTT.

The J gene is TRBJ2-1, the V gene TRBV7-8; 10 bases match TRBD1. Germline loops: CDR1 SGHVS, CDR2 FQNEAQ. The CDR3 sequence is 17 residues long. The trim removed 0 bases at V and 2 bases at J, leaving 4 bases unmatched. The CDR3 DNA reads TGTGCCAGCAGCTTAGCGGCGGGGACAGGGGCCTACAATGAGCAGTTCTTC. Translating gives CASSLAAGTGAYNEQFF.

The CDR3 reads CASSWDSDTYEQYF. Here the CDR3 DNA reads TGTGCCAGCTCATGGGACAGTGATACCTACGAGCAGTACTTC. The chain couples TRBV18 to TRBJ2-7; 7 bases align to TRBD1. J gave up 2 bases and V 5 bases, and 6 bases lay outside the gene matches. CDR1 is KGHSH, CDR2 LQKENI, per germline. The CDR3 is 14 amino acids.

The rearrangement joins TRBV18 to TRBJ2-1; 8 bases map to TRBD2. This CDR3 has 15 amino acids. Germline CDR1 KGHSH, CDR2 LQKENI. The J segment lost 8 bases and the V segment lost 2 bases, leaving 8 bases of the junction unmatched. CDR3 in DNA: TGTGCCAGCTCACCAACCAGCGGGAGTCTTTATGAGCAGTTCTTC. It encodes CASSPTSGSLYEQFF.

The CDR3 DNA is TGTGCCAGCAGCCTCGGGGGTCGAGGGGGGGCGTCCACAGATACGCAGTATTTT. This codes for CASSLGGRGGASTDTQYF. The V and J genes are TRBV5-4 and TRBJ2-3; weak D call: TRBD2 (7 bases). Trimming took off 4 bases at V and 2 bases at J, with 23 bases between the two ends. The CDR3 has 18 residues. Germline values: CDR1 SGHNT, CDR2 YYREEE (reference sequence). Variable domain in full (rest from reference TRBV5-4 and TRBJ2-3): ETGVTQSPTHLIKTRGQQVTLRCSSQSGHNTVSWYQQALGQGPQFIFQYYREEENGRGNFPPRFSGLQFPNYSSELNVNALELDDSALYLCASSLGGRGGASTDTQYFGPGTRLTVL.

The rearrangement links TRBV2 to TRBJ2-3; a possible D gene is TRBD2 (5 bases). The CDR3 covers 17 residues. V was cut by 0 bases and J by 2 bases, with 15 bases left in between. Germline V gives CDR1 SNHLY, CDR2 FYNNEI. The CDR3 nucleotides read TGTGCCAGCAGTGAAGCGCTAGCAGGCGTTGACACAGATACGCAGTATTTT. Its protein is CASSEALAGVDTDTQYF.